These 25 T cell receptor beta chains originate from one sample sequenced in a study of CD8+ T cells in alopecia areata. Sequencing relied on a cDNA template that was reverse transcribed from extracted RNA. Produced via immunoSEQ multiplex PCR; TCRdb's table is partial and in-frame only. The data show about 200,000 clones, 57% seen once. Sequencing was performed on CD4+ T cells sorted from blood, taken at week 0. Receptors originate from a human donor with alopecia areata.

This sequence joins TRBV6-5 and TRBJ2-1; no clear D gene. Trimming removed 6 bases at V and 8 bases at J, with 14 bases between. Germline CDR1 and CDR2: MNHEY and SVGAGI. The CDR3 is 13 amino acids. DNA for the CDR3: TGTGCCAGCAGCAGACTCCCAAGGCATGAGCAGTTCTTC. As protein: CASSRLPRHEQFF.

This clone was counted between two and nine times. The chain joins TRBV30 to TRBJ2-3; TRBD2 aligns across 10 bases. Per germline, CDR1 GTSNPN and CDR2 SVGIG (reference sequence). The CDR3 has 17 amino acids. J lost 10 bases, V lost 1 base, and 17 bases had no gene match. Here the CDR3 DNA reads TGTGCCTGGAGTGCCTTAGGGACTAGCGCCAAACACCAGGCGCAGTATTTT. Its protein product is CAWSALGTSAKHQAQYF. The whole variable domain, filled in from reference TRBV30 and TRBJ2-3, reads SQTIHQWPATLVQPVGSPLSLECTVEGTSNPNLYWYRQAAGRGLQLLFYSVGIGQISSEVPQNLSASRPQDRQFILSSKKLLLSDSGFYLCAWSALGTSAKHQAQYFGPGTRLTVL.

This clone showed up just once. The rearrangement joins TRBV18 to TRBJ1-5; D possibly corresponds to TRBD1 (6 bases). The CDR3 sequence is 14 residues long. The germline CDR1 and CDR2 sequences are KGHSH and LQKENI. Deletions cut 4 bases from V and 3 bases from J, with 10 bases between. For the CDR3, the DNA is TGTGCCAGCTCACTGACAGGAGACAATCAGCCCCAGCATTTT. Amino acid sequence: CASSLTGDNQPQHF.

This chain connects TRBV25-1 to TRBJ2-7; TRBD2 might be the D (7 bases). The length of the CDR3 is 14 residues. Trimming stripped 2 bases from V and 2 bases from J, with 10 bases between. Germline V gene lookup returns CDR1 MGHDK and CDR2 SYGVNS. CDR3 region: CASSERGGAYEQYF. The CDR3 bases are TGTGCCAGCAGTGAACGAGGGGGGGCCTACGAGCAGTACTTC.

This chain connects TRBV29-1 to TRBJ1-1; tentative D call: TRBD1 (5 bases). The V end was cut by 1 base, the J end by 2 bases, with 17 bases between. CDR1 SQVTM and CDR2 ANQGSEA come from the germline V gene. This CDR3 has 16 amino acids. CDR3 sequence (DNA): TGCAGCGTTGAAGTAGAAGAGAGGGGTATAAACACTGAAGCTTTCTTT. Protein product: CSVEVEERGINTEAFF.

The table lists this clone with a few counts. The rearrangement joins TRBV30 to TRBJ2-2; D not certain. The CDR3 consists of 14 residues. Trimming removed 0 bases at V and 2 bases at J, with 7 bases between. From germline, CDR1 is GTSNPN and CDR2 SVGIG (reference sequence). CDR3 coding DNA: TGTGCCTGGAGTGTGGGCCCCAACACCGGGGAGCTGTTTTTT. Its translation: CAWSVGPNTGELFF.

J is TRBJ2-1 and V is TRBV7-3, with a weak D call TRBD2 (5 bases). CDR1 is SGHTA and CDR2 is FQGTGA in the germline V gene. This CDR3 comprises 15 residues. Trimming shortened V by 2 bases and J by 6 bases, and 14 bases separated the two germline ends. The CDR3 spells CASSLVGMAGNEQFF. CDR3 bases: TGTGCCAGCAGCTTAGTCGGCATGGCGGGCAATGAGCAGTTCTTC.

The J gene is TRBJ1-2, the V gene TRBV27, with 7 bases fitting TRBD1. The V gene end was trimmed by 3 bases and the J gene end by 0 bases; junction bases not matched to a gene: 7. Germline values: CDR1 MNHEY, CDR2 SMNVEV (reference sequence). The CDR3 has 16 amino acids. The CDR3 nucleotides read TGTGCCAGCAGTTTGGAGGCACAGGGGACTAACTATGGCTACACCTTC. As protein: CASSLEAQGTNYGYTF.

The J gene is TRBJ1-1, the V gene TRBV6-5; D is unresolved. This CDR3 is 13 amino acids long. In germline, CDR1 is MNHEY, CDR2 SVGAGI. Trimming took 4 bases from V and 0 from J, leaving 6 bases between them. The CDR3 nucleotides read TGTGCCAGCAGTTCTACCTTGAACACTGAAGCTTTCTTT. Its protein product is CASSSTLNTEAFF.

The genes are TRBV19 and TRBJ2-3; 7 bases are shared with TRBD2. The V segment lost 4 bases and the J segment 1 base; nucleotides outside the gene matches: 8. Germline CDR1 is LNHDA and CDR2 is SQIVND (reference sequence). The CDR3 extends over 16 amino acids. The CDR3 DNA follows: TGTGCCAGTAGTAGAGGCCTAGCGGTCCGCACAGATACGCAGTATTTT. It translates to CASSRGLAVRTDTQYF.

The chain is built from TRBV6-1 and TRBJ2-1; 7 nucleotides agree with TRBD2. Germline CDR1 MNHNS, CDR2 SASEGT. The junction had 5 bases not matched to a gene; V was cut back by 3 bases and J by 9 bases. This CDR3 region has 13 residues. CDR3 loop: CASSDGRPGEQFF. In nucleotides, the CDR3 is TGTGCCAGCAGTGACGGGAGGCCCGGTGAGCAGTTCTTC.

The genes are TRBV5-5 and TRBJ2-3, with D unclear. Germline CDR1 reads SGHKS; CDR2 reads YYEKEE (reference sequence). The V end lost 3 bases, the J end lost 1 base, and 6 bases lay between the germline ends. This CDR3 is 13 amino acids long. CDR3 sequence reads: CASSYPGTDTQYF. The CDR3 region has the DNA TGTGCCAGCAGCTATCCGGGCACAGATACGCAGTATTTT.

The chain employs TRBV15 and TRBJ2-1, with D perhaps TRBD1 or TRBD2 (6 bases each). The CDR3 has 15 amino acids. The germline V gene encodes CDR1 LNHNV and CDR2 YYDKDF (reference sequence). Between the trimmed V and J ends, which lost 4 bases and 5 bases, there was a span of 15 bases. The CDR3 DNA follows: TGTGCCACCAGCACTAGAGGGGGGACAAACAATGAGCAGTTCTTC. It specifies CATSTRGGTNNEQFF.

The rearrangement uses TRBV2 and TRBJ2-1; D uncertain. This CDR3 region has 15 residues. The germline V and J ends were trimmed by 1 base and 0 bases, with 7 bases remaining between them. CDR1 SNHLY and CDR2 FYNNEI come from the germline V gene. The CDR3: CASSEGGSSYNEQFF. The CDR3 bases are TGTGCCAGCAGTGAAGGAGGTAGCTCCTACAATGAGCAGTTCTTC.

This clone has just a few counts. V gene TRBV6-5 combines with J gene TRBJ2-7; D is unclear. CDR1 and CDR2 from the germline V gene are MNHEY and SVGAGI. This CDR3 comprises 14 residues. V lost 6 bases and J lost 6, with 18 bases in between. Here the CDR3 DNA reads TGTGCCAGCAGCCGCAAACTCCAGGCAGGCGAGCAGTACTTC. It yields the protein CASSRKLQAGEQYF.

This chain links TRBV9 with TRBJ2-7; maybe TRBD2 (5 bases). Trimming shortened V by 5 bases and J by 6 bases, and 9 bases separated the two germline ends. Germline CDR1 is SGDLS and CDR2 is YYNGEE. The length of the CDR3 is 11 residues. The CDR3 sequence: CASSSGFEQYF. CDR3 DNA: TGTGCCAGCAGTTCGGGATTCGAGCAGTACTTC.

This clone has only a few counts. The genes are TRBV5-1 and TRBJ1-5; TRBD1 is a possible D gene (6 bases). Germline CDR1 SGHRS, CDR2 YFSETQ. V gave up 3 bases and J gave up 0 bases, with 10 bases separating them. The CDR3 length is 15 residues. This chain's CDR3 is CASSSGTHSNQPQHF. The CDR3 nucleotides are TGCGCCAGCAGCTCCGGGACACATAGCAATCAGCCCCAGCATTTT.

This chain links TRBV19 with TRBJ2-6, with a weak D call TRBD1 (6 bases). Trimming took off 3 bases at V and 2 bases at J, with 17 bases between the two ends. CDR1 LNHDA and CDR2 SQIVND come from the germline V gene (reference sequence). CDR3 length equals 18 residues. Here the CDR3 reads CASSILQGKGTGANVLTF. The CDR3 DNA sequence: TGTGCCAGTAGTATTTTGCAGGGGAAAGGGACTGGGGCCAACGTCCTGACTTTC.

The CDR3, as DNA: TGTGCCTGGAGCGGAGGGGGCTCCGCGTGGGAAAAACTGTTTTTT. Protein product: CAWSGGGSAWEKLFF. This chain links TRBV30 with TRBJ1-4, with 7 bases that match TRBD1. The CDR3 has 15 residues. In germline, CDR1 is GTSNPN, CDR2 SVGIG (reference sequence). V lost 3 bases, J lost 8 bases, and 12 bases stayed unmatched.

The CDR3 DNA is TGTGCCAGCAGCTTAAACAGAGGCCTTCGCGAGCAGTACTTC. Encoded protein: CASSLNRGLREQYF. The chain links TRBV11-2 to TRBJ2-7, with no clear D. Trimming stripped 2 bases from V and 6 bases from J, with 14 bases between. The CDR3 spans 14 residues. Germline CDR1 and CDR2: SGHAT and FQNNGV. The full variable domain, completed using reference TRBV11-2 and TRBJ2-7, is EAGVAQSPRYKIIEKRQSVAFWCNPISGHATLYWYQQILGQGPKLLIQFQNNGVVDDSQLPKDRFSAERLKGVDSTLKIQPAKLEDSAVYLCASSLNRGLREQYFGPGTRLTVT.

The CDR3 is CASSAKGNYGYTF. The CDR3 DNA sequence: TGTGCCAGCAGTGCGAAGGGAAACTATGGCTACACCTTC. This chain connects TRBV2 to TRBJ1-2; D call uncertain. Germline assignment: CDR1 SNHLY and CDR2 FYNNEI. This CDR3 has 13 amino acids. Trimming removed 4 bases from V and 2 bases from J, with 8 bases in between.

The CDR3 protein is CASREDSSGPQDVTGELFF. The DNA for the CDR3 is TGCGCCAGCAGGGAGGACTCTAGCGGGCCCCAAGATGTCACCGGGGAGCTGTTTTTT. This chain joins TRBV23-1 and TRBJ2-2; 8 bases agree with TRBD2. TRBV23-1 is an ORF; its function is uncertain. Trimming at V came to 6 bases and at J to 4 bases, leaving 19 bases not matched to a gene. The CDR3 spans 19 residues.

The V call is TRBV9, the J call TRBJ2-3; D is ambiguous. V lost 7 bases, J lost 2 bases, and 11 bases lay in between. Per germline, CDR1 SGDLS and CDR2 YYNGEE. This CDR3 is 13 amino acids long. The CDR3 is CASAPGFTDTQYF. CDR3 coding DNA: TGTGCCAGCGCCCCAGGATTCACAGATACGCAGTATTTT.

This chain links TRBV25-1 with TRBJ1-1, with D hard to call. Germline values: CDR1 MGHDK, CDR2 SYGVNS. The germline V and J ends were trimmed by 4 bases and 4 bases, with 16 bases remaining between them. The CDR3 extends over 15 amino acids. Here the CDR3 reads CASSASHSGSTEAFF. The CDR3 coding sequence is TGTGCCAGCAGTGCCTCCCATTCGGGGTCCACTGAAGCTTTCTTT.

This clone has a handful of counts. This chain connects TRBV30 to TRBJ2-7; D unclear. This CDR3 has 11 residues. With 7 bases removed from V and 7 bases from J, the gap between germline ends came to 14 bases. CDR1 GTSNPN and CDR2 SVGIG come from the germline V gene (reference sequence). The CDR3 DNA sequence: TGTGCCTTCAAGAAAGCCCGGGAGCAGTACTTC. Amino acid sequence: CAFKKAREQYF.